Sequencing of this T cell receptor beta chain was carried out in a study of identical twins. J lost 11 bases, V lost 0 bases, and 9 bases had no gene match. This CDR3 spans 16 amino acids. CDR1 is SGHAT and CDR2 is FQNNGV in the germline V gene. One entry per CDR3 protein results from TCRdb running MiXCR on the 5' RACE reads. The sample has nearly 200,000 distinct CDR3 sequences, about a sixth seen once; the top ten hold 35% to 45%. Concerning this clonotype itself: The target antigen is unknown.

Everyone who gave samples was a healthy Caucasian. Study observations and caveats: Out-of-frame beta chain sequences displayed weaker excess sharing between twins. Recombination models fit unrelated individuals' TCR alpha sharing but underestimated twins'.

The same sample was also studied in work on T cells expressing NK-cell markers. That source adds: For a few donors, these clonotypes were likewise the leading ones in the CD3+CD56-NKG2C+ fraction.

This clonotype originated in a woman in her late teens or twenties in good health. The chain combines TRBV11-2 with TRBJ2-1, with 11 bases that match TRBD2. Sequences were obtained from CD8+ T cells sorted from blood. CDR3 DNA: TGTGCCAGCAGCTTAGATCGATTAGCGGGGGGGCCAAAGCAGTTCTTC. Protein sequence: CASSLDRLAGGPKQFF.